The next 8 T cell receptor beta chains were all read from a single sample in a study of type 1 regulatory T cells. Broader study findings: Type 1 regulatory T cells had a more restricted TCR repertoire than non-type 1 regulatory T cells.

No antigens are known for them. TCRdb fed the reads into MiXCR, producing one record per CDR3 protein. The top ten clones hold 8% to 9% of a sample with 65,000 to 80,000 distinct CDR3 sequences, around 20% of them seen once. Source material: cultured type 1 regulatory T (Tr1) cells, either the whole culture or a sorted fraction (not recorded which). The receptors derive from a human donor in good health.

At least ten counts were recorded for this clonotype. The chain is built from TRBV20-1 and TRBJ1-4, with 7 bases aligning to TRBD1. This CDR3 is built from 15 residues. In germline, CDR1 is DFQATT, CDR2 SNEGSKA (reference sequence). V shed 6 bases and J 6 bases; nucleotides not matched to a gene: 13. DNA of the CDR3: TGCAGTGCCAAACCCTCAGGGGGTGCTTATGAAAAACTGTTTTTT. Its translation: CSAKPSGGAYEKLFF.

This chain joins TRBV4-2 and TRBJ2-1, with 12 nucleotides matching TRBD1. CDR1 and CDR2 (germline): LGHNA, YNFKEQ. V was pared by 4 bases and J by 7 bases, with 5 bases of the junction left unmatched. The CDR3 runs to 15 residues. The CDR3 protein is CASSPWDRGLNEQFF. In nucleotides, the CDR3 is TGTGCCAGCAGCCCATGGGACAGGGGGCTGAATGAGCAGTTCTTC.

This clonotype came up once. V and J are TRBV29-1 and TRBJ2-3, with no clear D. Germline V gene lookup returns CDR1 SQVTM and CDR2 ANQGSEA. Trimming removed 6 bases from V and 5 bases from J, with 9 bases in between. The CDR3 is 11 amino acids. This CDR3 reads CSVRGRDTQYF. CDR3 nucleotide sequence: TGCAGCGTACGAGGAAGAGATACGCAGTATTTT.

The chain couples TRBV7-2 to TRBJ2-7; TRBD1 agrees at 9 bases. The CDR3 sequence is 15 residues long. From germline, CDR1 is SGHTA and CDR2 FQGNSA. Germline trimming cut 4 bases from V and 3 bases from J; bases unmatched to any gene: 7. The CDR3 DNA reads TGTGCCAGCAGCTCACGACAGGGGGTAGGCTACGAGCAGTACTTC. Residues: CASSSRQGVGYEQYF.

This clonotype was found a few times. V gene TRBV7-2 combines with J gene TRBJ2-7, with TRBD2 matching over 12 bases. The germline gives CDR1 SGHTA, CDR2 FQGNSA. The CDR3 extends over 15 amino acids. V dropped 2 bases and J dropped 7; count of bases not matched to a gene: 6. This CDR3 reads CASSLKLAGGREQYF. In DNA form, the CDR3 reads TGTGCCAGCAGCTTAAAGCTAGCGGGAGGGAGGGAGCAGTACTTC.

This chain joins TRBV20-1 and TRBJ2-1; D remains unclear. The V end lost 5 bases, the J end lost 6 bases, and 17 bases lay between the germline ends. This CDR3 spans 14 amino acids. The germline V gene has CDR1 DFQATT and CDR2 SNEGSKA (reference sequence). The CDR3 spells CSASTNNFLNEQFF. In DNA form, the CDR3 reads TGCAGTGCTTCGACAAACAATTTTCTCAATGAGCAGTTCTTC.

The CDR3 nucleotides read TGTGCCAGCGGGGAGATAGGTCGGTCGAGTGGCTACACCTTC. As protein: CASGEIGRSSGYTF. V is TRBV2 and J is TRBJ1-2; D call uncertain. The CDR3 runs 14 residues. CDR1 and CDR2 (germline): SNHLY, FYNNEI. V was trimmed by 8 bases and J by 7 bases, leaving 20 bases between them.

This clonotype was counted between two and nine times. The rearrangement uses TRBV12-3 or TRBV12-4 and TRBJ1-6; the D gene is possibly TRBD1 (5 bases). V was pared by 3 bases and J by 9 bases, with 15 bases between. The CDR3 extends over 15 amino acids. CDR3 residues: CASSLMRGSASPLHF. CDR3 bases: TGTGCCAGCAGTTTGATGAGGGGAAGTGCTTCACCCCTCCACTTT.